The clone carrying this TCR beta chain has a handful of counts. This sample stems from a study of cytomegalovirus exposure and HLA in healthy donors. Clones were sequenced by immunoSEQ multiplex PCR, and TCRdb holds only the in-frame ones, with some missing. This table holds 250,000 to 300,000 clones, roughly 85% found once. V lost 11 bases to trimming and J lost 3 bases, with 11 bases between them. This CDR3 spans 13 amino acids. The germline V gene encodes CDR1 SGHVS and CDR2 FNYEAQ. This receptor was identified in a young woman in good health and CMV-seronegative. Material: PBMCs. The genes are TRBV7-6 and TRBJ2-6; tentatively, D is TRBD1 (5 bases). CDR3 DNA: TGTGCCGTAGGGGCACTTGGGGCCAACGTCCTGACTTTC. This sequence encodes CAVGALGANVLTF. Full variable domain (rest looked up from reference TRBV7-6 and TRBJ2-6): GAGVSQSPRYKVTKRGQDVALRCDPISGHVSLYWYRQALGQGPEFLTYFNYEAQQDKSGLPNDRFSAERPEGSISTLTIQRTEQRDSAMYRCAVGALGANVLTFGAGSRLTVL.